This paragraph reports one T cell receptor (beta chain). What it binds is unknown. In germline, CDR1 is SGDLS, CDR2 YYNGEE. The J segment lost 5 bases and the V segment lost 5 bases, leaving 7 bases of the junction unmatched. This CDR3 has 14 amino acids. This entry comes from a study of lymphopenia after photon versus proton radiotherapy. Study-level points and caveats: Survival link was tested only in deceased patients; proton benefit remains a possibility.

Repertoires were generated with immunoSEQ multiplex PCR, while TCRdb's copy carries only in-frame clones and drops some. Of fewer than 30,000 clones detected, roughly 87% appear once; the ten largest clones hold roughly a fifth. The chain recombines TRBV9 with TRBJ2-3; 8 bases fit TRBD1. The sample consisted of peripheral blood, taken from a patient treated with photon-based radiotherapy. The sequence came from a man in his fifties with gastric cancer. CDR3 in DNA: TGTGCCAGCAGACCAGGACAGGGCGGAGATACGCAGTATTTT. The encoded protein is CASRPGQGGDTQYF.